The 19 T cell receptor beta chains given below trace back to one sample, sequenced in a study of blood T cell repertoires in COVID-19. This table comes from immunoSEQ multiplex PCR, and its TCRdb copy is limited to in-frame clones, with some not included. The data show roughly 500,000 clones, roughly 88% seen once. Sequenced sample: peripheral blood. These receptors all come from a human donor in a cohort sampled during active COVID-19.

The CDR3 bases are TGTGCCAGCAGCCTCCGGGACAAAACCTCTGGGGCCAACGTCCTGACTTTC. Protein: CASSLRDKTSGANVLTF. V usage is TRBV6-2 or TRBV6-3 and J usage is TRBJ2-6, with D perhaps matching TRBD1 (6 bases). V was trimmed by 6 bases and J by 0 bases, leaving 15 bases between them. CDR1 and CDR2 (germline): MNHEY, SVGEGT. This CDR3 contains 17 residues.

The V call is TRBV7-2, the J call TRBJ1-2; D not certain. The V end lost 5 bases, the J end lost 2 bases, and 9 bases lay between the germline ends. Germline V CDR1 and CDR2: SGHTA, FQGNSA. The CDR3 has 13 amino acids. The CDR3 is CASSDGVNYGYTF. CDR3 bases: TGTGCCAGCAGCGACGGGGTAAACTATGGCTACACCTTC.

This clone was picked up one time. This chain links TRBV19 with TRBJ1-2; 8 bases align to TRBD1. Germline trimming cut 7 bases from V and 4 bases from J; bases unmatched to any gene: 17. Germline CDR1 reads LNHDA; CDR2 reads SQIVND (reference sequence). The CDR3 is made up of 17 amino acids. The CDR3 nucleotides read TGTGCCAGTACTGGACAGGGAAGGGCACCGGGGGTCTATGGCTACACCTTC. Translated, it gives CASTGQGRAPGVYGYTF.

The chain combines TRBV21-1 with TRBJ2-2; the table names TRBD1, a call not compared with the DNA. TRBV21-1 is annotated as a pseudogene. The CDR3 runs to 14 residues. For the CDR3, the DNA is TGTGCCAGCAGCCCGCAGGGGGCCACCGGGGAGCTGTTTTTT. Amino acid sequence: CASSPQGATGELFF.

The chain carries TRBV28 and TRBJ2-7, with D perhaps matching TRBD2 (7 bases). The germline gives CDR1 MDHEN, CDR2 SYDVKM. Between the trimmed V and J ends, which lost 5 bases and 4 bases, there was a span of 15 bases. This CDR3 region has 14 residues. CDR3 residues: CASSLGGAEYEQYF. The CDR3, as DNA: TGTGCCAGCAGTCTTGGGGGGGCCGAATACGAGCAGTACTTC.

This chain joins TRBV19 and TRBJ1-2, with TRBD1 matching 10 bases. The CDR3 has 16 residues. V dropped 1 base and J dropped 3; count of bases not matched to a gene: 5. Germline CDR1 LNHDA, CDR2 SQIVND (reference sequence). The CDR3 region has the DNA TGTGCCAGTAGTATAGTTGTTGGACAGGGGGACTATGGCTACACCTTC. Residues: CASSIVVGQGDYGYTF.

The V call is TRBV11-2, the J call TRBJ1-2; tentative D call: TRBD1 (5 bases). The CDR3 is 16 residues long. CDR1 SGHAT and CDR2 FQNNGV come from the germline V gene. V was pared by 5 bases and J by 6 bases, with 22 bases between. The CDR3 protein is CASSRGVRLESDGYTF. The CDR3 coding sequence is TGTGCCAGCAGCCGGGGGGTTCGATTGGAATCAGATGGCTACACCTTC.

The chain uses TRBV30 and TRBJ1-5; 8 positions match TRBD1. This CDR3 has 13 amino acids. Germline V gene lookup returns CDR1 GTSNPN and CDR2 SVGIG (reference sequence). Trimming at V came to 3 bases and at J to 6 bases, leaving 4 bases not matched to a gene. CDR3 sequence reads: CAWRDRESQPQHF. CDR3 coding DNA: TGTGCCTGGAGGGACAGGGAAAGTCAGCCCCAGCATTTT.

The chain couples TRBV11-2 to TRBJ2-1; a possible D gene is TRBD2 (6 bases). Trimming stripped 5 bases from V and 5 bases from J, with 19 bases between. This CDR3 is 16 amino acids long. CDR1 and CDR2 (germline): SGHAT, FQNNGV. The CDR3 loop is CASSTVGLPPNNEQFF. CDR3 coding DNA: TGTGCCAGCAGCACGGTGGGACTGCCCCCCAACAATGAGCAGTTCTTC.

This rearrangement joins TRBV5-6 to TRBJ2-7; D not resolved. The CDR3 loop spans 11 amino acids. CDR1 SGHDT and CDR2 YYEEEE come from the germline V gene. V dropped 1 base and J dropped 4 bases, with 3 bases sitting between them. The CDR3 loop is CASSLIYEQYF. CDR3 coding DNA: TGTGCCAGCAGCTTGATATACGAGCAGTACTTC.

The chain carries TRBV13 and TRBJ2-7; D is undetermined. This CDR3 has 14 residues. CDR1 is PRHDT, CDR2 FYEKMQ, per germline (reference sequence). The V end lost 0 bases, the J end lost 3 bases, and 9 bases lay between the germline ends. Written as DNA, the CDR3 is TGTGCCAGCAGCTTAGGGCACCTAATCTACGAGCAGTACTTC. Protein sequence: CASSLGHLIYEQYF.

The chain has TRBV3-1 (or the pseudogene TRBV3-2) and TRBJ2-7; tentatively, D is TRBD2 (5 bases). Germline V gives CDR1 LGHDT, CDR2 YNNKEL (reference sequence). The CDR3 runs 13 residues. Trimming removed 0 bases at V and 5 bases at J, with 8 bases between. Here the CDR3 reads CASSQERVHEQYF. The CDR3 region has the DNA TGTGCCAGCAGCCAAGAGCGGGTCCACGAGCAGTACTTC.

The chain uses TRBV6-5 and TRBJ1-2; D is perhaps TRBD1 (5 bases). V was cut by 2 bases and J by 6 bases, with 10 bases left in between. CDR3 length: 13 residues. The germline CDR1 and CDR2 sequences are MNHEY and SVGAGI. Here the CDR3 DNA reads TGTGCCAGCAGTTACGAGGACACGAATGGCTACACCTTC. Its protein product is CASSYEDTNGYTF.

The chain recombines TRBV7-9 with TRBJ2-1; perhaps TRBD2 as D (5 bases). Trimming removed 1 base at V and 1 base at J, with 8 bases between. In germline, CDR1 is SEHNR, CDR2 FQNEAQ (reference sequence). CDR3 length equals 15 residues. The CDR3, as DNA: TGTGCCAGCAGCTTAGGTAGCGAATCCTACAATGAGCAGTTCTTC. Amino acids: CASSLGSESYNEQFF.

The gene calls are TRBV2 and TRBJ2-3; the match to TRBD2 covers 8 bases. The CDR3 sequence is 15 residues long. The V segment lost 6 bases and the J segment 4 bases; nucleotides outside the gene matches: 9. CDR1 and CDR2 (germline): SNHLY, FYNNEI. CDR3 amino acids: CASRRLASGADTQYF. The DNA of the CDR3 is TGTGCCAGCAGACGACTAGCGTCTGGGGCAGATACGCAGTATTTT. The full variable domain, rest sourced from reference TRBV2 and TRBJ2-3, is EPEVTQTPSHQVTQMGQEVILRCVPISNHLYFYWYRQILGQKVEFLVSFYNNEISEKSEIFDDQFSVERPDGSNFTLKIRSTKLEDSAMYFCASRRLASGADTQYFGPGTRLTVL.

The V call is TRBV25-1, the J call TRBJ1-1, with TRBD1 matching over 7 bases. The CDR3 extends over 15 amino acids. Germline CDR1 reads MGHDK; CDR2 reads SYGVNS. V shed 7 bases, J shed 3 bases, and the junction held 11 bases outside the gene matches. The CDR3 nucleotides are TGTGCCAGCACCCAGACAGGGCTTGGCGACACTGAAGCTTTCTTT. Translating it yields CASTQTGLGDTEAFF.

The rearrangement joins TRBV7-3 to TRBJ2-1; 12 bases fit TRBD2. The germline CDR1 and CDR2 sequences are SGHTA and FQGTGA. The CDR3 is 15 amino acids. With V trimmed by 8 bases and J by 5 bases, 7 bases remained unmatched. DNA for the CDR3: TGTGCCAGCTCACGGACTAGCGGGGCCAACAATGAGCAGTTCTTC. This sequence encodes CASSRTSGANNEQFF.

The gene calls are TRBV6-2 or TRBV6-3 and TRBJ2-7; 11 bases are shared with TRBD2. Germline V gene data show CDR1 as MNHEY and CDR2 as SVGEGT. V was pared by 4 bases and J by 8 bases, with 13 bases of the junction left unmatched. CDR3 length: 16 amino acids. Written as DNA, the CDR3 is TGTGCCAGCAGTTTAGAGACCCACGGACTAGCGGGCAAGCAGTACTTC. It encodes CASSLETHGLAGKQYF.

The rearrangement joins TRBV29-1 to TRBJ2-2, with 8 bases that match TRBD1. The CDR3 runs to 14 residues. The germline V gene has CDR1 SQVTM and CDR2 ANQGSEA. V dropped 4 bases and J dropped 6; count of bases not matched to a gene: 7. This CDR3 is CSVGKTGEAGELFF. CDR3 DNA: TGCAGCGTTGGAAAGACAGGGGAGGCCGGGGAGCTGTTTTTT.